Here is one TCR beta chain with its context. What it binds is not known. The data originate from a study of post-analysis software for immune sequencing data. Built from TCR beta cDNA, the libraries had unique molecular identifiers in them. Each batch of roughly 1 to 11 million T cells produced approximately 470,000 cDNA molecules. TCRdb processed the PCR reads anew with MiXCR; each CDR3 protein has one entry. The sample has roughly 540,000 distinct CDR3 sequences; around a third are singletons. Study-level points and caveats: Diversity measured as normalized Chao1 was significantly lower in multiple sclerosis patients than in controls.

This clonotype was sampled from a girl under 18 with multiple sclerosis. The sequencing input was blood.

CDR3 amino acids: CASRDRGNEQFF. CDR3 coding DNA: TGTGCCAGTCGGGACAGGGGTAATGAGCAGTTCTTC. This sequence joins TRBV19 and TRBJ2-1; 10 nucleotides agree with TRBD1. This CDR3 spans 12 amino acids. Trimming removed 8 bases from V and 7 bases from J; junction bases left unmatched: 2. Germline V gene sequence: CDR1 LNHDA, CDR2 SQIVND (reference sequence).